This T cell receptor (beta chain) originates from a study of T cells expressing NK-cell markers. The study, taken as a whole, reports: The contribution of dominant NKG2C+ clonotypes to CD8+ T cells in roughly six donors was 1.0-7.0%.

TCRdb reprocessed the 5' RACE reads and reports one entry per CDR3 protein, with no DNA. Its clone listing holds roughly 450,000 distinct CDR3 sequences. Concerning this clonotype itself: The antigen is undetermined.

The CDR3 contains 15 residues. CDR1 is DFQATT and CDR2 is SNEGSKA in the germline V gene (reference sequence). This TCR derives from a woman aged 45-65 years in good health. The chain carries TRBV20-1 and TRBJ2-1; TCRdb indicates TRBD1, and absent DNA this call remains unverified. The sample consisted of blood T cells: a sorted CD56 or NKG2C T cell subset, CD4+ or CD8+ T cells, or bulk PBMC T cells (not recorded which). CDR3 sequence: CSARDPGAGYNEQFF.